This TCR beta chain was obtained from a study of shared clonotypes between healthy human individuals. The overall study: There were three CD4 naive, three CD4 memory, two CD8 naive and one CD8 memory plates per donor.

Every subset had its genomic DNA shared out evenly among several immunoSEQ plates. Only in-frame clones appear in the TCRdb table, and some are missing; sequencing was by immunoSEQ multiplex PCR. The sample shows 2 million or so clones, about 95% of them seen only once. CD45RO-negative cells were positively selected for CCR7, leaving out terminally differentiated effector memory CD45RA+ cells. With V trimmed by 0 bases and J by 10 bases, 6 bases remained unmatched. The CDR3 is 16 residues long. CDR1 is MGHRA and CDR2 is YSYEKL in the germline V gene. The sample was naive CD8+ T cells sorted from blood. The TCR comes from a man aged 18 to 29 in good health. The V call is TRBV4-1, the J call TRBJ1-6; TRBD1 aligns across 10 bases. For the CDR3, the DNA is TGCGCCAGCAGCCAAGAGGGGACAGGGGCCGGATCACCCCTCCACTTT. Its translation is CASSQEGTGAGSPLHF.